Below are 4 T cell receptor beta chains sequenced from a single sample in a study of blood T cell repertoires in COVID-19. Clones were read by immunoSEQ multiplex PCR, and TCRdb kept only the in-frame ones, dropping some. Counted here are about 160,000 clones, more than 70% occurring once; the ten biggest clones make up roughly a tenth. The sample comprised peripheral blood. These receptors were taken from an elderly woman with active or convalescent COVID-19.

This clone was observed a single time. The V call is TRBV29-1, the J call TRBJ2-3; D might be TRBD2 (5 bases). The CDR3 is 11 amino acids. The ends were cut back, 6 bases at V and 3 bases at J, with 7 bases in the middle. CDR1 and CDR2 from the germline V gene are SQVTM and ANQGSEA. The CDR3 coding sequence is TGCAGCGTCTCGGGGACAGATACGCAGTATTTT. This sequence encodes CSVSGTDTQYF.

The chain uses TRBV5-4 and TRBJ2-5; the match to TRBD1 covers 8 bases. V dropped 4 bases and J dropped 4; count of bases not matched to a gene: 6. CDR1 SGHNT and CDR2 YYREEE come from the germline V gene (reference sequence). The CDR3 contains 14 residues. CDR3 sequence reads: CASSVGDRSETQYF. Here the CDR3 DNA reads TGTGCCAGCAGCGTGGGGGACAGGTCAGAGACCCAGTACTTC.

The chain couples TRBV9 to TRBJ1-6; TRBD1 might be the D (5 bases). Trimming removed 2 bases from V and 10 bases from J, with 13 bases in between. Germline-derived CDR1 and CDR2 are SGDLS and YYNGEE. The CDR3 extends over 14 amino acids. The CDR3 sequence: CASSVRGEGSPLHF. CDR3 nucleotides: TGTGCCAGCAGCGTTCGGGGGGAAGGCTCACCCCTCCACTTT.

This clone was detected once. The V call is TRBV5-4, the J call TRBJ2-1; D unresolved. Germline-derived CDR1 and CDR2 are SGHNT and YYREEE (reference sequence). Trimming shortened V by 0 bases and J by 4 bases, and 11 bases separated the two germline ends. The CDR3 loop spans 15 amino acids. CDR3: CASSLGSSHYNEQFF. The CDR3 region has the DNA TGTGCCAGCAGCTTGGGGAGTTCCCATTACAATGAGCAGTTCTTC.